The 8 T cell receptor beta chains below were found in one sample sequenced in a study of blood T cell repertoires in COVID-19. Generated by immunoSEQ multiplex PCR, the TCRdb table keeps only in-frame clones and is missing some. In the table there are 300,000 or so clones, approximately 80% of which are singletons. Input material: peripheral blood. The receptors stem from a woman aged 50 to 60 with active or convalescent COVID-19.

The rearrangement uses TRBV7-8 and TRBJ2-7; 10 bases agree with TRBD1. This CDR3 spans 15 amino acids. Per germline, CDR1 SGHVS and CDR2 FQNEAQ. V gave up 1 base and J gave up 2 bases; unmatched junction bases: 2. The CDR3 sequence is CASSLGGTGAYEQYF. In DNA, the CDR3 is TGTGCCAGCAGCTTAGGAGGGACAGGGGCCTACGAGCAGTACTTC. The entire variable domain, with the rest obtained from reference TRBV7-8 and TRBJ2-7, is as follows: GAGVSQSPRYKVAKRGQDVALRCDPISGHVSLFWYQQALGQGPEFLTYFQNEAQLDKSGLPSDRFFAERPEGSVSTLKIQRTQQEDSAVYLCASSLGGTGAYEQYFGPGTRLTVT.

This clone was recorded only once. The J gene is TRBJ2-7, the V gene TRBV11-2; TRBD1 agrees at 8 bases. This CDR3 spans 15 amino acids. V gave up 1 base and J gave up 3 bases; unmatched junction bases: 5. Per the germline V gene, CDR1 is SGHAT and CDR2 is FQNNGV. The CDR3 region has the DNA TGTGCCAGCAGCTTAGGGGACAGGAGAGGCTACGAGCAGTACTTC. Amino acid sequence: CASSLGDRRGYEQYF.

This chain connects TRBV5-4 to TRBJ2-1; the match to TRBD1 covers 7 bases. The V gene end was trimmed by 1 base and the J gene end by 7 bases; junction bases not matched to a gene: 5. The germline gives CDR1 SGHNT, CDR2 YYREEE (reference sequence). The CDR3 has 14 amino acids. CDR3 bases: TGTGCCAGCAGCTTGCGGACAGGAAAAAATGAGCAGTTCTTC. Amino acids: CASSLRTGKNEQFF.

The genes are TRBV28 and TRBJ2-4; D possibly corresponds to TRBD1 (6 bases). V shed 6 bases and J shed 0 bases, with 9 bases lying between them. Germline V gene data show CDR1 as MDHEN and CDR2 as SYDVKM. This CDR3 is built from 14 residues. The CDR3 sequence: CASRDSLAKNIQYF. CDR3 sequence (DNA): TGTGCCAGCAGGGACAGCTTAGCCAAAAACATTCAGTACTTC.

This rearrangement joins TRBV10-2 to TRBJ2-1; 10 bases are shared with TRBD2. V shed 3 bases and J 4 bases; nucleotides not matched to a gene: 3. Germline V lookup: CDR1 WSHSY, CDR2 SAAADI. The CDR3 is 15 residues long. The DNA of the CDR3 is TGCGCCAGCAGTGAAGCGGGAGGGTCTTACAATGAGCAGTTCTTC. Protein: CASSEAGGSYNEQFF.

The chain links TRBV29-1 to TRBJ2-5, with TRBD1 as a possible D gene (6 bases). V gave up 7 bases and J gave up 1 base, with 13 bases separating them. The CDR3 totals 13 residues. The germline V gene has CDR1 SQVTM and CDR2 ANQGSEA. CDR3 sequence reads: CSGGQTVQETQYF. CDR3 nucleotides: TGCAGCGGTGGACAGACTGTCCAAGAGACCCAGTACTTC.

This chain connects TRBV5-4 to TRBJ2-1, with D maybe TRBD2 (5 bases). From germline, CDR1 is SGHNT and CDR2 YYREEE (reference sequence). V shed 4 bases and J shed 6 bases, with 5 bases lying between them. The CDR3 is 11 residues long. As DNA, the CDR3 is TGTGCCAGCAGCCGGGGCAATGAGCAGTTCTTC. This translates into CASSRGNEQFF.

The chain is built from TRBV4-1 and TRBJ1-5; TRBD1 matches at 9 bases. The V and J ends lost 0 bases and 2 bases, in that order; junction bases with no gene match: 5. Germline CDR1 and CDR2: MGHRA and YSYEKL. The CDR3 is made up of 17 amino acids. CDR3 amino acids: CASSQEPRTGGNQPQHF. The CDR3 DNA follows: TGCGCCAGCAGCCAAGAGCCCAGGACAGGGGGCAATCAGCCCCAGCATTTT.